This T cell receptor (beta chain) came from a study of neurological immune-mediated disorders. Overall study findings and caveats: Falling below healthy controls, multiple sclerosis showed the least TCR clonal expansion, while HTLV-1-associated myelopathy showed the most.

This clonotype was seen many times. The antigen is undetermined. Germline V gene sequence: CDR1 SQVTM, CDR2 ANQGSEA. Trimming took off 3 bases at V and 3 bases at J, with 15 bases between the two ends. The CDR3 totals 15 residues. The unsorted libraries were generated from a total of 2 million PBMCs, which had been stored in RNAlater at -80 C. TCRdb re-analysed the 5' RACE reads in MiXCR, keeping a single row per CDR3 protein. The repertoire holds some 50,000 distinct CDR3 sequences, around 1.9% seen once, with around 2.2% in the top ten. The sequencing sample was made of PBMCs. The receptor comes from a woman aged 40 to 49 with multiple sclerosis. The chain is built from TRBV29-1 and TRBJ2-1, with a tentative D call TRBD1 (6 bases). CDR3 bases: TGCAGCGTTGATTGGTACAGGGTTTTCTACAATGAGCAGTTCTTC. Protein: CSVDWYRVFYNEQFF.